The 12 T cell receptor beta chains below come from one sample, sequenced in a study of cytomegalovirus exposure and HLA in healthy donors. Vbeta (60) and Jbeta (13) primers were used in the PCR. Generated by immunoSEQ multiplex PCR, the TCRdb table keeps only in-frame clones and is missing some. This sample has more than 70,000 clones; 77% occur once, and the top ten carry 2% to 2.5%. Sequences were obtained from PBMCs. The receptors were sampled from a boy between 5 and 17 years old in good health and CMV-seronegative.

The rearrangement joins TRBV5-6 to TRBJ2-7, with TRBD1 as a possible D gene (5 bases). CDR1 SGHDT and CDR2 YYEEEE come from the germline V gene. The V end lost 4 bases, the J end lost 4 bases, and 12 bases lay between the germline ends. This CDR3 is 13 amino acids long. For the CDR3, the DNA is TGTGCCAGCAGCCAGGGTAAGAAGTACGAGCAGTACTTC. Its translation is CASSQGKKYEQYF.

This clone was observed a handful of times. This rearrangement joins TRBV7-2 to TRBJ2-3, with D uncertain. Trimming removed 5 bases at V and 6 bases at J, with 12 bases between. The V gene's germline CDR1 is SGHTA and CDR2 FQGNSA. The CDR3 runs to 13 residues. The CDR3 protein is CASSRSGGDTQYF. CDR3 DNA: TGTGCCAGCAGCAGATCGGGTGGGGATACGCAGTATTTT.

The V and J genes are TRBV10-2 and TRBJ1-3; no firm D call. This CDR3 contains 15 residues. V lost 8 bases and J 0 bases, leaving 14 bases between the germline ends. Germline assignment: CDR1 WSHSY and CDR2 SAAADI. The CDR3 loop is CASREVTSSGNTIYF. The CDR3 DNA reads TGCGCCAGCCGGGAGGTCACGAGCTCTGGAAACACCATATATTTT.

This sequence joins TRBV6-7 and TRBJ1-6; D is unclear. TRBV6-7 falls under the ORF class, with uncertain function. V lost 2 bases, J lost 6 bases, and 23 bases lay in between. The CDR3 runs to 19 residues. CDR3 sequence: CASSYPYYPTVHCNSPLHF. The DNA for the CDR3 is TGTGCCAGCAGTTACCCATACTACCCGACGGTCCACTGTAATTCACCCCTCCACTTT.

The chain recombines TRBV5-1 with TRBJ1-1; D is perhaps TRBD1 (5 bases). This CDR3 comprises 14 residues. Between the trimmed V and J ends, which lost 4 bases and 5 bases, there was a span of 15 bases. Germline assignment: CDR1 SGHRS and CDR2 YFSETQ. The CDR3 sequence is CASSGLGGGTEAFF. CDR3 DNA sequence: TGCGCCAGCAGCGGGTTGGGGGGAGGGACTGAAGCTTTCTTT.

The CDR3 nucleotides are TGTGCCAGCAGCCCGACAGGGTACACTGAAGCTTTCTTT. Translating it yields CASSPTGYTEAFF. This rearrangement joins TRBV14 to TRBJ1-1; 7 bases map to TRBD1. Germline-derived CDR1 and CDR2 are SGHDN and FVKESK. This CDR3 is built from 13 residues. J was trimmed by 3 bases and V by 4 bases; bases with no gene match: 2.

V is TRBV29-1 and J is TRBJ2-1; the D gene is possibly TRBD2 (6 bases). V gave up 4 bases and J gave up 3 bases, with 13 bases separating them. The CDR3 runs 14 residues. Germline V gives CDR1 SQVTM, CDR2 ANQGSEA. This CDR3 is CSVADQGLYNEQFF. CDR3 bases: TGCAGCGTTGCCGACCAGGGACTCTACAATGAGCAGTTCTTC.

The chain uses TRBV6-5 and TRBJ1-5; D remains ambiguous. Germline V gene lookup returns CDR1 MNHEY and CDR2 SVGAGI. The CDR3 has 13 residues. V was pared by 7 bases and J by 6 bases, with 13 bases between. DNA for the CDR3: TGTGCCAGCACCAAAAGGGCGGGTCAGCCCCAGCATTTT. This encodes CASTKRAGQPQHF.

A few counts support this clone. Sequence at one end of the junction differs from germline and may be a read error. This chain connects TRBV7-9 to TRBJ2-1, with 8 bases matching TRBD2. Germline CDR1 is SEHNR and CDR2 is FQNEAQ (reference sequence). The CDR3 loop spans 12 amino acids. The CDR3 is CASSLDLAGTLF. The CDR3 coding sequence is TGTGCCAGCAGCTTGGATCTAGCGGGTACCCTCTTC.

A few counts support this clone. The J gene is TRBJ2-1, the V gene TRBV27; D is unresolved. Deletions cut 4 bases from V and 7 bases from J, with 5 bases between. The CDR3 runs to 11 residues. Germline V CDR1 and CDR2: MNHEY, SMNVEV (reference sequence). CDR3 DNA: TGTGCCAGCAGTTACCGGAATGAGCAGTTCTTC. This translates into CASSYRNEQFF.

In DNA form, the CDR3 reads TGTGCCAGCAGTTCCGCCCCCCGGGAGTCTGGGTCGGCGCAGTTCTTC. It encodes CASSSAPRESGSAQFF. The chain is built from TRBV6-6 and TRBJ2-1; possible D gene TRBD2, 6 bases. Germline V lookup: CDR1 MNHNY, CDR2 SVGAGI (reference sequence). V lost 4 bases and J lost 12, with 25 bases in between. CDR3 size: 16 residues.

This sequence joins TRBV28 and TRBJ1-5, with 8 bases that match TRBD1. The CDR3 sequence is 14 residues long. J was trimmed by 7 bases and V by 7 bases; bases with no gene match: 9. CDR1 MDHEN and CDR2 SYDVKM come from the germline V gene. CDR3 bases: TGTGCCAGCATTCCGGCAGGGGGCAGGCAGCCCCAGCATTTT. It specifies CASIPAGGRQPQHF.